The 5 T cell receptor beta chains given below trace back to one sample, sequenced in a study of beta chain features in type 1 diabetes. Study-wide points: Type 1 diabetes patients had TCRB CDR3s that were shorter (moderately but significantly so) in all four CD4+ subsets.

Sequencing targeted expressed TCRB transcripts, as all isolated RNA had been reverse transcribed. Measured with immunoSEQ multiplex PCR; TCRdb has only the in-frame clones, and not every one. The sample contains 600,000 or so clones, approximately 13% of which appear only once. These receptors have no identified antigens. Input material: naive CD4+ T cells from blood. Receptors originate from a man between 25 and 39 years old with type 1 diabetes.

This clone was picked up a small number of times. The rearrangement uses TRBV27 and TRBJ2-7; 7 bases agree with TRBD2. Germline CDR1 MNHEY, CDR2 SMNVEV (reference sequence). J was trimmed by 2 bases and V by 5 bases; bases with no gene match: 9. This CDR3 has 15 amino acids. This chain's CDR3 is CASSPLGTTTYEQYF. In DNA form, the CDR3 reads TGTGCCAGCAGTCCTCTTGGGACTACTACCTACGAGCAGTACTTC.

Turning to this clone: Other DNA sequences from this sample encode an identical CDR3 as well. The gene calls are TRBV7-2 and TRBJ1-6; D remains unclear. The CDR3 is 11 residues long. Per germline, CDR1 SGHTA and CDR2 FQGNSA. Between the trimmed V and J ends, which lost 3 bases and 9 bases, there was a span of 3 bases. As DNA, the CDR3 is TGTGCCAGCAGCTTGGGTTCACCCCTCCACTTT. Translating it yields CASSLGSPLHF.

This clone was found a few times. The J gene is TRBJ2-7, the V gene TRBV30; perhaps D is TRBD1 or TRBD2 (5 bases each). Germline CDR1 GTSNPN, CDR2 SVGIG (reference sequence). V lost 3 bases to trimming and J lost 5 bases, with 11 bases between them. The CDR3 length is 12 residues. This CDR3 is CAWSVGDHEQYF. DNA for the CDR3: TGTGCCTGGAGCGTCGGGGACCACGAGCAGTACTTC.

V is TRBV28 and J is TRBJ2-5; 9 bases line up with TRBD1. J was trimmed by 7 bases and V by 5 bases; bases with no gene match: 8. The CDR3 covers 14 residues. The germline V gene has CDR1 MDHEN and CDR2 SYDVKM. CDR3 nucleotide sequence: TGTGCCAGCAGTCCGGGACAGGGCCCGGGGACCCAGTACTTC. Translation gives CASSPGQGPGTQYF. Using reference TRBV28 and TRBJ2-5 for the parts outside the CDR3, the full variable domain is DVKVTQSSRYLVKRTGEKVFLECVQDMDHENMFWYRQDPGLGLRLIYFSYDVKMKEKGDIPEGYSVSREKKERFSLILESASTNQTSMYLCASSPGQGPGTQYFGPGTRLLVL.

This clone appeared a few times. This chain uses TRBV29-1 with TRBJ2-5, with D maybe TRBD1 (5 bases). V was pared by 8 bases and J by 0 bases, with 10 bases between. Per the germline V gene, CDR1 is SQVTM and CDR2 is ANQGSEA. This CDR3 is built from 12 residues. The CDR3 DNA follows: TGCAGCTCCAGGGTGAACCAAGAGACCCAGTACTTC. This translates into CSSRVNQETQYF.